The 19 T cell receptor beta chains in this list originate from one sample, sequenced in a study of regulatory T cells in long-lasting Graves disease. Through Arm-PCR of CDR3 regions and iRepertoire HTBI primers, TCR beta libraries were built. Using its own MiXCR run on the multiplex PCR reads, TCRdb lists one record per CDR3 protein. The profile shows 440,000 or so distinct CDR3 sequences, around 17% of them singletons. Stated time point: newly diagnosed GD, antithyroid drugs for less than 3 months. After RNA was extracted from PBMCs, the TCR library was made from it. These data are also associated with another study on T cells in Graves' hyperthyroidism and ophthalmopathy.

The sample here was peripheral blood mononuclear cells (PBMCs), taken at new diagnosis, from a patient treated with antithyroid drugs. Receptor source: a woman in her twenties or thirties with Graves disease.

V is TRBV5-4 and J is TRBJ2-3, with no clear D. There are 15 residues in the CDR3. V was pared by 7 bases and J by 0 bases, with 15 bases between. Germline assignment: CDR1 SGHNT and CDR2 YYREEE (reference sequence). The CDR3 DNA follows: TGTGCCAGCGCCCTTGCGAGCTCTAGCACAGATACGCAGTATTTT. Amino acids: CASALASSSTDTQYF.

V is TRBV10-2 and J is TRBJ1-5, with 7 bases aligning to TRBD1. The CDR3 runs 16 residues. Germline CDR1 reads WSHSY; CDR2 reads SAAADI. Trimming took 0 bases from V and 4 from J; bases not matched to a gene: 6. The DNA for the CDR3 is TGCGCCAGCAGTGAGTCTAGGGGGCTAAGGAATCAGCCCCAGCATTTT. Translation: CASSESRGLRNQPQHF.

This clonotype occurred many times. The chain uses TRBV3-1 and TRBJ2-7; 8 bases map to TRBD1. Unmatched junction bases numbered 17, after V lost 4 bases and J lost 9 bases. The CDR3 consists of 16 residues. The germline gives CDR1 LGHDT, CDR2 YNNKEL (reference sequence). The CDR3 coding sequence is TGTGCCAGCAGCCCTCAGGTTGGGACAGGTTTTGGTGGGCAGTACTTC. Amino acid sequence: CASSPQVGTGFGGQYF.

This clonotype was recorded many times. The rearrangement joins TRBV7-2 to TRBJ2-5; TRBD2 matches at 10 bases. V lost 1 base, J lost 2 bases, and 10 bases stayed unmatched. Germline V gene lookup returns CDR1 SGHTA and CDR2 FQGNSA. The CDR3 is made up of 18 amino acids. CDR3: CASSLVELAGWGQETQYF. CDR3 sequence (DNA): TGTGCCAGCAGCTTAGTAGAACTAGCGGGATGGGGACAAGAGACCCAGTACTTC.

This clonotype was observed at least ten times. The chain carries TRBV20-1 and TRBJ2-2; D is perhaps TRBD2 (5 bases). This CDR3 is 12 amino acids long. The V and J ends lost 6 bases and 5 bases respectively, with 10 bases between them. Germline loops: CDR1 DFQATT, CDR2 SNEGSKA (reference sequence). The DNA for the CDR3 is TGCAGTGCCCCCGAGGGAACCGGGGAGCTGTTTTTT. It encodes CSAPEGTGELFF.

This clonotype turned up a few times. J is TRBJ1-2 and V is TRBV11-2; unclear D gene. V lost 3 bases and J 4 bases, leaving 9 bases between the germline ends. The CDR3 sequence is 13 residues long. CDR1 is SGHAT and CDR2 is FQNNGV in the germline V gene. The CDR3, as DNA: TGTGCCAGCAGCTTTTCGGGTCCCTATGGCTACACCTTC. The encoded protein is CASSFSGPYGYTF.

V and J are TRBV25-1 and TRBJ2-6, with 7 bases identical to TRBD1. Looked up from germline, CDR1 is MGHDK and CDR2 is SYGVNS. The CDR3 length is 18 residues. The junction had 10 bases not matched to a gene; V was cut back by 5 bases and J by 0 bases. The CDR3 coding sequence is TGTGCCAGCAGTATACCGGGACAGAGGATCTCTGGGGCCAACGTCCTGACTTTC. Encoded protein: CASSIPGQRISGANVLTF.

This clonotype was seen a handful of times. This rearrangement joins TRBV28 to TRBJ1-1; 7 nucleotides align to TRBD1. CDR3 size: 14 residues. Germline loops: CDR1 MDHEN, CDR2 SYDVKM. The trim removed 4 bases at V and 10 bases at J, leaving 12 bases unmatched. Written as DNA, the CDR3 is TGTGCCAGCAGTTGGAGGGGGCGCGTGGTTGTAGCTTTCTTT. Translation gives CASSWRGRVVVAFF.

This clonotype came up many times. The genes are TRBV18 and TRBJ1-5; no clear D gene. CDR1 KGHSH and CDR2 LQKENI come from the germline V gene. The CDR3 covers 13 residues. Trimming stripped 6 bases from V and 3 bases from J, with 9 bases between. Here the CDR3 reads CASSPVINQPQHF. The DNA of the CDR3 is TGTGCCAGCTCCCCAGTGATCAATCAGCCCCAGCATTTT.

This clonotype appeared once. This chain links TRBV7-6 with TRBJ2-7; D is unresolved. The CDR3 runs to 15 residues. Trimming took 6 bases from V and 2 from J, leaving 17 bases between them. Germline V gene sequence: CDR1 SGHVS, CDR2 FNYEAQ. For the CDR3, the DNA is TGTGCCAGCAGTTCGGGTCGCCGAAGAGCCTACGAGCAGTACTTC. Protein product: CASSSGRRRAYEQYF. Together with reference TRBV7-6 and TRBJ2-7, the CDR3 gives the full variable domain: GAGVSQSPRYKVTKRGQDVALRCDPISGHVSLYWYRQALGQGPEFLTYFNYEAQQDKSGLPNDRFSAERPEGSISTLTIQRTEQRDSAMYRCASSSGRRRAYEQYFGPGTRLTVT.

This clonotype was counted ten times or more. For the CDR3, the DNA is TGTGCCAGTGGGGGAAGGCTAGCGGGCCTTCCTACCTACGAGCAGTACTTC. This codes for CASGGRLAGLPTYEQYF. The chain recombines TRBV6-1 with TRBJ2-7; the match to TRBD2 covers 8 bases. CDR1 is MNHNS and CDR2 is SASEGT in the germline V gene. The CDR3 loop spans 17 amino acids. V dropped 9 bases and J dropped 2; count of bases not matched to a gene: 18.

At least ten counts were recorded for this clonotype. CDR3 DNA: TGTGCCAGCAGTTCCCCAGGGGAAACCACAGATACGCAGTATTTT. This sequence encodes CASSSPGETTDTQYF. J is TRBJ2-3 and V is TRBV28; D is possibly TRBD1 (6 bases). The CDR3 is made up of 15 amino acids. Trimming took 4 bases from V and 2 from J, leaving 13 bases between them. Germline loops: CDR1 MDHEN, CDR2 SYDVKM. The whole variable domain, filled in from reference TRBV28 and TRBJ2-3, reads DVKVTQSSRYLVKRTGEKVFLECVQDMDHENMFWYRQDPGLGLRLIYFSYDVKMKEKGDIPEGYSVSREKKERFSLILESASTNQTSMYLCASSSPGETTDTQYFGPGTRLTVL.

The gene calls are TRBV27 and TRBJ2-5; the D gene is possibly TRBD1 (6 bases). CDR3 length: 13 amino acids. Germline CDR1 MNHEY, CDR2 SMNVEV (reference sequence). V was trimmed by 3 bases and J by 5 bases, leaving 10 bases between them. The CDR3 loop reads CASSFSRGETQYF. CDR3 coding DNA: TGTGCCAGCAGTTTCTCCAGGGGTGAGACCCAGTACTTC.

The chain links TRBV2 to TRBJ1-1; 9 bases align to TRBD1. V lost 6 bases to trimming and J lost 1 base; unmatched junction nucleotides: 9. From germline, CDR1 is SNHLY and CDR2 FYNNEI. The CDR3 is made up of 16 amino acids. The CDR3 coding sequence is TGTGCCAGCAGCTCCACCCGGGACAGGGAGAACACTGAAGCTTTCTTT. It codes for CASSSTRDRENTEAFF.

There are many counts of this clonotype. The J gene is TRBJ1-1, the V gene TRBV6-1; 7 bases align to TRBD1. Germline assignment: CDR1 MNHNS and CDR2 SASEGT. The length of the CDR3 is 16 residues. The J segment lost 1 base and the V segment lost 6 bases, leaving 11 bases of the junction unmatched. The CDR3 protein is CASRRTGGVWNTEAFF. In DNA form, the CDR3 reads TGTGCCAGCAGGCGGACAGGAGGGGTCTGGAACACTGAAGCTTTCTTT.

In its sample, this clonotype was seen a few times. The chain uses TRBV2 and TRBJ2-7; 11 bases map to TRBD1. J lost 1 base, V lost 10 bases, and 6 bases had no gene match. Germline V gene data show CDR1 as SNHLY and CDR2 as FYNNEI. CDR3 length equals 14 residues. The CDR3 DNA reads TGTGCCACCAACGGGGACAGGGGGTCCTACGAGCAGTACTTC. Translating gives CATNGDRGSYEQYF.

This clonotype was seen at least ten times. The chain is built from TRBV13 and TRBJ2-2; 10 bases are a match to TRBD2. The CDR3 is 15 residues long. V lost 8 bases and J lost 0; bases outside the gene matches: 3. Germline V gives CDR1 PRHDT, CDR2 FYEKMQ (reference sequence). CDR3 in DNA: TGTGCCAGCCTAGCGGGAGCCGCGAACACCGGGGAGCTGTTTTTT. Translation: CASLAGAANTGELFF. The full variable domain, in which reference TRBV13 and TRBJ2-2 provide the parts outside the CDR3, is AAGVIQSPRHLIKEKRETATLKCYPIPRHDTVYWYQQGPGQDPQFLISFYEKMQSDKGSIPDRFSAQQFSDYHSELNMSSLELGDSALYFCASLAGAANTGELFFGEGSRLTVL.

This clonotype was seen ten or more times. V gene TRBV13 combines with J gene TRBJ1-1; no reliable D call. With 0 bases removed from V and 0 bases from J, the gap between germline ends came to 17 bases. This CDR3 spans 18 amino acids. The germline V gene encodes CDR1 PRHDT and CDR2 FYEKMQ (reference sequence). CDR3 in DNA: TGTGCCAGCAGCTTAGGAGGGCCCATCAGCCATATGAACACTGAAGCTTTCTTT. Encoded protein: CASSLGGPISHMNTEAFF.

This clonotype was counted a few times. The chain employs TRBV10-1 and TRBJ2-3, with 7 bases that match TRBD2. Germline-derived CDR1 and CDR2 are WNHNN and SYGVQD (reference sequence). The length of the CDR3 is 16 residues. V trimming: 0 bases; J trimming: 7 bases; junction bases outside the gene matches: 10. The CDR3 loop is CASSESVGGPRHTQYF. The CDR3 DNA reads TGCGCCAGCAGTGAGTCAGTGGGAGGGCCGCGACATACGCAGTATTTT.